One and the same sample provided the 15 T cell receptor beta chains below, sequenced in a study of blood T cell repertoires in COVID-19. The protocol was immunoSEQ multiplex PCR, while the TCRdb copy is restricted to in-frame clones and leaves out a portion. The table includes 250,000 or so clones, 75% to 90% detected once. Source material: peripheral blood. The receptors were sampled from a middle-aged woman who had recovered from COVID-19.

V gene TRBV18 combines with J gene TRBJ2-3; the D gene is possibly TRBD2 (6 bases). The length of the CDR3 is 12 residues. Germline loops: CDR1 KGHSH, CDR2 LQKENI. Trimming removed 7 bases at V and 2 bases at J, with 7 bases between. Here the CDR3 reads CASCGVTDTQYF. The CDR3, as DNA: TGTGCCAGCTGCGGGGTCACAGATACGCAGTATTTT.

This chain joins TRBV24-1 and TRBJ1-2; 7 nucleotides agree with TRBD1. V was pared by 9 bases and J by 3 bases, with 6 bases of the junction left unmatched. This CDR3 spans 13 amino acids. Germline values: CDR1 KGHDR, CDR2 SFDVKD. The CDR3, as DNA: TGTGCCACCTCACAGGGGTTCCACTATGGCTACACCTTC. It is translated as CATSQGFHYGYTF.

The chain combines TRBV5-6 with TRBJ1-5, with a tentative D call TRBD1 (5 bases). Trimming left V 3 bases short and J 9 bases short, with 10 bases between. Per the germline V gene, CDR1 is SGHDT and CDR2 is YYEEEE. The CDR3 spans 12 residues. The CDR3 DNA is TGTGCCAGCAGCTGGGGGGGAGGGCCCCAGCATTTT. It codes for CASSWGGGPQHF.

For the CDR3, the DNA is TGTGCCAGCAGCCCCGGCGGTGGTGAAAAACTGTTTTTT. Translation: CASSPGGGEKLFF. V is TRBV2 and J is TRBJ1-4; D gene ambiguous. V dropped 6 bases and J dropped 7 bases, with 12 bases sitting between them. CDR3 length: 13 residues. Germline V gives CDR1 SNHLY, CDR2 FYNNEI.

This clone showed up just once. The chain employs TRBV5-6 and TRBJ1-3, with D maybe TRBD1 (5 bases). V lost 1 base and J 4 bases, leaving 24 bases between the germline ends. This CDR3 comprises 19 residues. The germline gives CDR1 SGHDT, CDR2 YYEEEE. The CDR3 coding sequence is TGTGCCAGCAGCTTGAGGAGTGGGGACTCCCAAGGGTTAGGAAACACCATATATTTT. Translating gives CASSLRSGDSQGLGNTIYF. The variable domain in full, with the rest retrieved from reference TRBV5-6 and TRBJ1-3, is DAGVTQSPTHLIKTRGQQVTLRCSPKSGHDTVSWYQQALGQGPQFIFQYYEEEERQRGNFPDRFSGHQFPNYSSELNVNALLLGDSALYLCASSLRSGDSQGLGNTIYFGEGSWLTVV.

The rearrangement uses TRBV19 and TRBJ2-1; 12 bases line up with TRBD2. Germline V gene lookup returns CDR1 LNHDA and CDR2 SQIVND (reference sequence). This CDR3 region has 15 residues. The V and J ends lost 5 bases and 10 bases, in that order; junction bases with no gene match: 9. The CDR3 bases are TGTGCCAGTAGTTTGCCTAGCGGGAGGGCCGGGGAGCAGTTCTTC. Its protein is CASSLPSGRAGEQFF. The whole variable domain, remainder taken from reference TRBV19 and TRBJ2-1, is DGGITQSPKYLFRKEGQNVTLSCEQNLNHDAMYWYRQDPGQGLRLIYYSQIVNDFQKGDIAEGYSVSREKKESFPLTVTSAQKNPTAFYLCASSLPSGRAGEQFFGPGTRLTVL.

This rearrangement joins TRBV7-9 to TRBJ2-7; TRBD1 matches at 8 bases. The CDR3 extends over 13 amino acids. V dropped 3 bases and J dropped 6; count of bases not matched to a gene: 4. Per the germline V gene, CDR1 is SEHNR and CDR2 is FQNEAQ (reference sequence). In nucleotides, the CDR3 is TGTGCCAGCAGCTTCCGGACAGGGAGCGAGCAGTACGTC. This translates into CASSFRTGSEQYV.

This chain uses TRBV5-1 with TRBJ1-4; possible D gene TRBD1, 6 bases. Germline CDR1 is SGHRS and CDR2 is YFSETQ. V was trimmed by 2 bases and J by 8 bases, leaving 13 bases between them. There are 14 residues in the CDR3. DNA of the CDR3: TGCGCCAGCAGCTTCGGGGCAGGGGAGGAAAAACTGTTTTTT. Protein: CASSFGAGEEKLFF.

This chain connects TRBV29-1 to TRBJ2-3; 9 nucleotides align to TRBD2. Looked up from germline, CDR1 is SQVTM and CDR2 is ANQGSEA. After removal of 3 bases from V and 6 bases from J, the junction contained 13 bases not matched to a gene. This CDR3 contains 16 residues. Written as DNA, the CDR3 is TGCAGCGTTGACGGCCGGCCTAGCGGGGAAGCGGATACGCAGTATTTT. Its protein product is CSVDGRPSGEADTQYF.

The V gene is TRBV6-2 or TRBV6-3, the J gene TRBJ2-5; 12 nucleotides agree with TRBD2. Germline V gene sequence: CDR1 MNHEY, CDR2 SVGEGT. After removal of 4 bases from V and 7 bases from J, the junction contained 1 base not matched to a gene. CDR3 length: 13 residues. The CDR3 DNA sequence: TGTGCCAGCAGTTCTAGCGGGAGGGGGACCCAGTACTTC. This translates into CASSSSGRGTQYF.

CDR3 region: CASSEAGGAYNEQFF. The CDR3 bases are TGTGCCAGCAGCGAGGCAGGGGGCGCCTACAATGAGCAGTTCTTC. V gene TRBV9 combines with J gene TRBJ2-1; 8 nucleotides line up with TRBD1. Trimming cost V 3 bases and J 2 bases; bases outside gene matches: 4. The V gene's germline CDR1 is SGDLS and CDR2 YYNGEE. The CDR3 is 15 residues long.

The J gene is TRBJ2-5, the V gene TRBV7-6, with D perhaps matching TRBD2 (6 bases). CDR3 length equals 18 residues. The V gene lost 2 bases and the J gene lost 4 bases, with 23 bases spanning the gap. Germline V gene lookup returns CDR1 SGHVS and CDR2 FNYEAQ. CDR3 coding DNA: TGTGCCAGCAGCTTATACCAACCTCGGCAGGGAGGCGTAGAGACCCAGTACTTC. Protein product: CASSLYQPRQGGVETQYF. The full variable domain, with the rest looked up from reference TRBV7-6 and TRBJ2-5, is GAGVSQSPRYKVTKRGQDVALRCDPISGHVSLYWYRQALGQGPEFLTYFNYEAQQDKSGLPNDRFSAERPEGSISTLTIQRTEQRDSAMYRCASSLYQPRQGGVETQYFGPGTRLLVL.

This rearrangement joins TRBV5-6 to TRBJ2-2; possibly TRBD1 for D (6 bases). V was clipped by 3 bases and J by 2 bases, with 8 bases between them. The V gene's germline CDR1 is SGHDT and CDR2 YYEEEE. This CDR3 contains 14 residues. The chain's CDR3 is CASSWTVNTGELFF. CDR3 sequence (DNA): TGTGCCAGCAGCTGGACAGTCAACACCGGGGAGCTGTTTTTT.

The chain recombines TRBV5-4 with TRBJ2-2; 15 nucleotides agree with TRBD2. V shed 3 bases, J shed 6 bases, and the junction held 15 bases outside the gene matches. Germline assignment: CDR1 SGHNT and CDR2 YYREEE (reference sequence). The CDR3 loop spans 20 amino acids. As DNA, the CDR3 is TGTGCCAGCAGCTGGGCCGGGACTAGCGGGGGGCCGGGAGCTCCCGGGGAGCTGTTTTTT. It codes for CASSWAGTSGGPGAPGELFF.

This clone showed up just a few times. CDR3 in DNA: TGTGCCAGCAGCACTGACAGGGGGCTTTTTTCACCCCTCCACTTT. Translated, it gives CASSTDRGLFSPLHF. This chain links TRBV5-5 with TRBJ1-6; 10 bases line up with TRBD1. This CDR3 spans 15 amino acids. V trimming: 4 bases; J trimming: 9 bases; junction bases outside the gene matches: 7. In germline, CDR1 is SGHKS, CDR2 YYEKEE (reference sequence). The full variable domain, its missing parts supplied by reference TRBV5-5 and TRBJ1-6, is DAGVTQSPTHLIKTRGQQVTLRCSPISGHKSVSWYQQVLGQGPQFIFQYYEKEERGRGNFPDRFSARQFPNYSSELNVNALLLGDSALYLCASSTDRGLFSPLHFGNGTRLTVT.